The 14 T cell receptor beta chains below were found in one sample sequenced in a study of T cell responses to AZD1222 COVID-19 vaccine (dated by TCRdb to about 2021). The library relied on the immunoSEQ multiplex PCR assay. This immuneACCESS table, as held by TCRdb, lists in-frame sequences with V and J called but not all clones. Of the missing ones, under half trace to an unresolved V gene in checked studies; the others have no known cause. A total of over 120,000 clones appear in this sample, 85% to 90% of them only once. The ten top clones hold approximately 1.5% of the sample. Reading the label with the study, this specimen's time point is: baseline before first vaccination. The specimen comprised peripheral blood, sampled on day 0 of AZD1222 vaccination. The source is an adult in good health.

V gene TRBV27 combines with J gene TRBJ2-1, with D hard to call. CDR1 is MNHEY, CDR2 SMNVEV, per germline (reference sequence). Trimming took 3 bases from V and 0 from J, leaving 12 bases between them. The CDR3 is 16 residues long. CDR3 loop: CASSFFPTDSYNEQFF. DNA of the CDR3: TGTGCCAGCAGTTTTTTCCCGACGGACTCCTACAATGAGCAGTTCTTC.

The chain links TRBV5-4 to TRBJ2-7; D possibly corresponds to TRBD2 (6 bases). The CDR3 spans 14 residues. CDR1 is SGHNT, CDR2 YYREEE, per germline (reference sequence). V lost 4 bases and J 5 bases, leaving 16 bases between the germline ends. The CDR3 sequence: CASSTPTSFNEQYF. The CDR3, as DNA: TGTGCCAGCAGCACCCCAACTAGCTTCAACGAGCAGTACTTC.

The chain couples TRBV5-1 to TRBJ2-1, with 12 bases fitting TRBD2. The germline V gene encodes CDR1 SGHRS and CDR2 YFSETQ. The CDR3 runs 17 residues. Losses at the gene ends were 2 bases for V and 0 bases for J; bases not matched to a gene: 3. As DNA, the CDR3 is TGCGCCAGCAGCTTACTAGCGGGGGGCAACTCCTACAATGAGCAGTTCTTC. Amino acids: CASSLLAGGNSYNEQFF.

This clone was picked up one time. V and J are TRBV13 and TRBJ2-7; D ambiguous. The CDR3 runs to 12 residues. The V end lost 2 bases, the J end lost 5 bases, and 7 bases lay between the germline ends. Looked up from germline, CDR1 is PRHDT and CDR2 is FYEKMQ (reference sequence). In DNA form, the CDR3 reads TGTGCCAGCAGCTTACTGGGCCACGAGCAGTACTTC. This gives the protein CASSLLGHEQYF.

The chain recombines TRBV27 with TRBJ2-7; 9 bases are a match to TRBD1. The CDR3 loop spans 12 amino acids. Germline lookup yields CDR1 MNHEY and CDR2 SMNVEV (reference sequence). The ends lost 6 bases at V and 7 bases at J; junction bases unmatched: 4. CDR3 loop: CASRQGAREQYF. The CDR3 DNA sequence: TGTGCCAGCAGACAGGGGGCGAGGGAGCAGTACTTC.

V and J are TRBV2 and TRBJ2-3; the match to TRBD1 covers 12 bases. J gave up 6 bases and V 7 bases, and 5 bases lay outside the gene matches. This CDR3 spans 14 amino acids. Looked up from germline, CDR1 is SNHLY and CDR2 is FYNNEI. The CDR3 protein is CASTGTGGRDTQYF. The CDR3 DNA is TGTGCCAGCACCGGGACAGGGGGCCGTGATACGCAGTATTTT.

The chain employs TRBV24-1 and TRBJ2-3; no clear D gene. This CDR3 has 14 amino acids. Germline CDR1 KGHDR, CDR2 SFDVKD. The germline V and J ends were trimmed by 5 bases and 6 bases, with 14 bases remaining between them. As DNA, the CDR3 is TGTGCCACCAGTGCCGCAATTAACGGGGATACGCAGTATTTT. Translation: CATSAAINGDTQYF.

V and J are TRBV28 and TRBJ2-3, with a weak D call TRBD1 (6 bases). V lost 5 bases to trimming and J lost 8 bases, with 14 bases between them. Germline V gene data show CDR1 as MDHEN and CDR2 as SYDVKM. This CDR3 has 13 amino acids. The CDR3 DNA follows: TGTGCCAGCAGTCCCCTTTTAGGGGGTACGCAGTATTTT. The encoded protein is CASSPLLGGTQYF.

The gene calls are TRBV30 and TRBJ2-1; perhaps TRBD1 as D (5 bases). V gave up 8 bases and J gave up 6 bases, with 20 bases separating them. Germline V gene data show CDR1 as GTSNPN and CDR2 as SVGIG (reference sequence). The length of the CDR3 is 14 residues. CDR3 nucleotide sequence: TGTGCCACCGCCCCAGGGTCCCTTTCCAATGAGCAGTTCTTC. Its translation: CATAPGSLSNEQFF.

CDR3 loop: CASSSTGPGSYGYTF. For the CDR3, the DNA is TGCGCCAGCAGCTCCACCGGTCCCGGCAGCTATGGCTACACCTTC. This chain uses TRBV5-1 with TRBJ1-2; D unresolved. The CDR3 covers 15 residues. Per the germline V gene, CDR1 is SGHRS and CDR2 is YFSETQ. Trimming took 3 bases from V and 4 from J, leaving 16 bases between them.

The gene calls are TRBV12-3 or TRBV12-4 and TRBJ1-1; 8 bases match TRBD1. V was clipped by 8 bases and J by 11 bases; unmatched bases: 13. The CDR3 is 13 amino acids. As DNA, the CDR3 is TGTGCCAGCCGCGGACAGGGAGTGTCAGGGGCTTTCTTT. Amino acid sequence: CASRGQGVSGAFF.

V gene TRBV18 combines with J gene TRBJ1-5; 10 bases fit TRBD1. Germline CDR1 reads KGHSH; CDR2 reads LQKENI. The CDR3 sequence is 15 residues long. The V gene end was trimmed by 3 bases and the J gene end by 6 bases; junction bases not matched to a gene: 5. CDR3 coding DNA: TGTGCCAGCTCACCGAAGGGACAGGGGTTTCAGCCCCAGCATTTT. Its translation: CASSPKGQGFQPQHF.

The J gene is TRBJ1-2, the V gene TRBV6-5; D uncertain. This CDR3 is 13 amino acids long. Germline V CDR1 and CDR2: MNHEY, SVGAGI. With 6 bases removed from V and 7 bases from J, the gap between germline ends came to 15 bases. The CDR3 nucleotides are TGTGCCAGCAGCGCCCTGATGGGTACTGGCTACACCTTC. It codes for CASSALMGTGYTF.

This clone was counted only a few times. The rearrangement links TRBV25-1 to TRBJ2-7, with 10 bases that match TRBD1. The CDR3 runs 15 residues. V shed 1 base, J shed 7 bases, and the junction held 7 bases outside the gene matches. Germline CDR1 reads MGHDK; CDR2 reads SYGVNS. This CDR3 reads CASSEWGQGLREQYF. DNA of the CDR3: TGTGCCAGCAGTGAATGGGGACAGGGGTTGCGGGAGCAGTACTTC.